This TCR beta chain comes out of a study of OX40 agonist ivuxolimab in advanced cancers. Study-level background: Ivuxolimab, which targeted the costimulatory receptor OX40 (CD134), was an agonistic, fully human IgG2 monoclonal antibody. Intravenous ivuxolimab was administered to patients every 2 weeks at six dose levels: 0.01, 0.1, 0.3, 1.5, 3 and 10 mg/kg. The purpose of peripheral TCRbeta sequencing was to test whether ivuxolimab changed TCR sequence diversity and led to clonal T-cell expansion. The paper covers the monotherapy dose-escalation part of the phase I ivuxolimab trial, which included N ≈ 50 patients. Of the 50 or so patients in dose escalation, some 20 had hepatocellular carcinoma, some 15 had melanoma, 9 had renal cell carcinoma and 9 had head and neck cancer. Three dose-escalation patients achieved partial responses, one with hepatocellular carcinoma and two with cutaneous melanoma. Prior anti-PD-1, anti-PD-L1 or anti-CTLA-4 therapy was permitted, and less than 45% of dose-escalation patients had received checkpoint inhibitors. The dose-escalation cohort was around 83% male with a mean age of around 64 years, ranging from 23 to 79.

As for this clone: It lacks a known antigen. Base-call qualities are not available, and no considerably larger clone is one nucleotide away.

For sequencing of the TCRbeta CDR3 region, genomic DNA was extracted from the sorted cells. TCRbeta CDR3 regions were sequenced using the immunoSEQ Assay. The immuneACCESS repertoire file appears here via TCRdb, limited to in-frame rearrangements. These files lack a portion of the clones; in checked studies, under half of the deficit traces to unresolved V genes, and the cause of the others is not known. Present in this sample are tens of thousands of clones, 65% to 85% of which were seen just once. The ten largest clones take up 8.2% of the sample. The trial excluded patients who had a history of autoimmune disease or who were on systemic immunosuppression. In every dose cohort, peripheral blood was drawn for TCR sequencing at baseline, cycle 4 day 1, and cycle 7 day 1. The samples were drawn from a first-in-human, open-label, multicenter phase I dose-escalation trial of ivuxolimab. The trial enrolled adults with locally advanced or metastatic head and neck squamous cell, hepatocellular, melanoma or renal cell carcinoma. CD4+ and CD8+ T cells were sorted separately from peripheral blood before TCR sequencing.

The full study reports these points: After ivuxolimab, more expanded clones were found on average in CD8+ T cells than in CD4+ T cells. Low levels of normalized T-cell clonal expansion were also seen in some patients who did not respond. In the 0.1-3.0 mg/kg groups, partial responders had among the lowest normalized peripheral clonal expansion, particularly in CD8+ T cells. At doses of 0.1 to 3.0 mg/kg, clonal expansion of both CD4+ and CD8+ T cells in blood was seen between baseline and week 6. Antigen specificity was not determined for the clonally expanded peripheral T cells.

The CDR3, cysteine through phenylalanine, is 16 amino acids long. Only the CDR3 portion is preserved as DNA: 48 bases, with reading frame beginning at the first base. At the junction V is shortened by 0 bases and J by 7 bases; bases outside the gene matches: 5. CDR1 and CDR2 were assigned from the germline V gene as SGDLS and YYNGEE. This material consisted of CD4+ or CD8+ T cells sorted from blood, taken in a trial of the OX40 agonist ivuxolimab. The chain links TRBV9 with TRBJ2-2; 11 nucleotides in the junction match TRBD1. The source is an adult with an advanced solid tumor such as melanoma, head and neck, liver or kidney cancer. The DNA sequence is given as TGTGCCAGCAGCGTAGTGGACAGGGGGCAGCACGGGGAGCTGTTTTTT. It translates to CASSVVDRGQHGELFF. The CDR3, completed at both ends by the reference TRBV9 and TRBJ2-2 genes, gives the full variable domain DSGVTQTPKHLITATGQRVTLRCSPRSGDLSVYWYQQSLDQGLQFLIQYYNGEERAKGNILERFSAQQFPDLHSELNLSSLELGDSALYFCASSVVDRGQHGELFFGEGSRLTVL.